These 19 T cell receptor beta chains came from one sample sequenced in a study of blood T cells in healthy people across ages. A second PCR, run for about 7 to 11 cycles, used a sample-barcoded 5' primer plus a J-beta primer mix. TCRdb analysed the 5' RACE reads with MiXCR anew, one entry per CDR3 protein. Counted here are roughly 730,000 distinct CDR3 sequences, roughly 50% occurring once; the ten biggest clones make up 25% to 30%. The source material was blood. The receptors were sampled from a man aged 40-55 years in good health.

The chain couples TRBV5-1 to TRBJ2-7; tentatively, D is TRBD1 (5 bases). TRBJ2-5 explains the end of the DNA better; the J call may be wrong. Looked up from germline, CDR1 is SGHRS and CDR2 is YFSETQ. CDR3 length: 14 amino acids. The CDR3 is CASSLTQVQETQYF. The CDR3 region has the DNA TGCGCCAGCAGCTTAACACAGGTCCAAGAGACCCAGTACTTC.

The gene calls are TRBV7-2 and TRBJ1-2; TRBD1 might be the D (5 bases). This CDR3 has 13 residues. Germline V CDR1 and CDR2: SGHTA, FQGNSA. Trimming took 2 bases from V and 8 from J, leaving 12 bases between them. The CDR3 nucleotides are TGTGCCAGCAGCTTATTTTGGGGCGACGGCTACACCTTC. Translation: CASSLFWGDGYTF. The full variable domain, rest sourced from reference TRBV7-2 and TRBJ1-2, is GAGVSQSPSNKVTEKGKDVELRCDPISGHTALYWYRQSLGQGLEFLIYFQGNSAPDKSGLPSDRFSAERTGGSVSTLTIQRTQQEDSAVYLCASSLFWGDGYTFGSGTRLTVV.

This clonotype has just a few counts. The J gene is TRBJ2-6, the V gene TRBV4-1, with 12 nucleotides matching TRBD2. Germline CDR1 MGHRA, CDR2 YSYEKL. The CDR3 is 18 residues long. Trimming at V came to 1 base and at J to 1 base, leaving 2 bases not matched to a gene. In DNA, the CDR3 is TGCGCCAGCAGCCAAGTCGGACTAGCGGGATCTGGGGCCAACGTCCTGACTTTC. This codes for CASSQVGLAGSGANVLTF.

This chain joins TRBV5-1 and TRBJ1-4; TRBD1 matches 10 bases. CDR3 length: 17 residues. From germline, CDR1 is SGHRS and CDR2 YFSETQ. The J segment lost 4 bases and the V segment lost 5 bases, leaving 11 bases of the junction unmatched. For the CDR3, the DNA is TGCGCCAGCAGTTTCGGGGACAGGGGACCTAATAATGAAAAACTGTTTTTT. This sequence encodes CASSFGDRGPNNEKLFF.

The CDR3 DNA is TGTGCCAGCAGCTCCCTGAGAGGACTAGCGGGGGATACGCAGTATTTT. The encoded protein is CASSSLRGLAGDTQYF. The chain joins TRBV7-2 to TRBJ2-3, with 12 positions matching TRBD2. V lost 4 bases, J lost 6 bases, and 8 bases stayed unmatched. Germline CDR1 and CDR2: SGHTA and FQGNSA. There are 16 residues in the CDR3.

The chain joins TRBV5-1 to TRBJ2-6, with unresolved D. This CDR3 region has 13 residues. Between the trimmed V and J ends, which lost 1 base and 3 bases, there was a span of 2 bases. CDR1 and CDR2 from the germline V gene are SGHRS and YFSETQ. CDR3 coding DNA: TGCGCCAGCAGCTTGAATGGGGCCAACGTCCTGACTTTC. Translated, it gives CASSLNGANVLTF.

The genes are TRBV14 and TRBJ1-6; TRBD1 matches at 7 bases. This CDR3 has 17 residues. CDR1 and CDR2 (germline): SGHDN, FVKESK. The J segment lost 7 bases and the V segment lost 0 bases, leaving 9 bases of the junction unmatched. CDR3 nucleotides: TGTGCCAGCAGCCAAGAAGGGGGCAGGGGGTGGAATTCACCCCTCCACTTT. This gives the protein CASSQEGGRGWNSPLHF.

This clonotype came up once. This sequence joins TRBV4-2 and TRBJ2-7; 13 nucleotides line up with TRBD2. Germline-derived CDR1 and CDR2 are LGHNA and YNFKEQ. CDR3 size: 17 residues. The ends lost 2 bases at V and 6 bases at J; junction bases unmatched: 10. This CDR3 is CASSQNPGLAGSGEQYF. CDR3 DNA: TGTGCCAGCAGCCAAAATCCGGGACTAGCGGGAAGTGGCGAGCAGTACTTC.

The sample holds a few counts of this clonotype. The rearrangement uses TRBV2 and TRBJ1-2; the match to TRBD1 covers 8 bases. V trimming: 0 bases; J trimming: 8 bases; junction bases outside the gene matches: 8. The CDR3 is 15 amino acids. Germline values: CDR1 SNHLY, CDR2 FYNNEI. CDR3 residues: CASSEALRTGSGYTF. The CDR3 DNA is TGTGCCAGCAGTGAAGCGCTTCGGACAGGGAGCGGCTACACCTTC.

V is TRBV12-3 or TRBV12-4 and J is TRBJ1-4, with D possibly matching TRBD1 (5 bases). Trimming took off 5 bases at V and 13 bases at J, with 23 bases between the two ends. The length of the CDR3 is 15 residues. CDR3 nucleotide sequence: TGTGCCAGCAGTCCTCTGGAAGGGCCAGGGAGTGGACTGTTTTTT. Translating it yields CASSPLEGPGSGLFF.

This clonotype has only a few counts. V usage is TRBV6-5 and J usage is TRBJ2-3; TRBD2 might be the D (5 bases). The V gene's germline CDR1 is MNHEY and CDR2 SVGAGI. V shed 7 bases and J shed 6 bases, with 17 bases lying between them. The length of the CDR3 is 14 residues. In DNA form, the CDR3 reads TGTGCCAGCACCACTAGGCGCCCCTCGGATACGCAGTATTTT. Translation: CASTTRRPSDTQYF.

Turning to this clonotype: A read error is possible here, since a much larger clone lies one base away. This chain joins TRBV20-1 and TRBJ2-4, with 7 bases identical to TRBD1. CDR1 DFQATT and CDR2 SNEGSKA come from the germline V gene (reference sequence). This CDR3 has 15 residues. Trimming cost V 0 bases and J 13 bases; bases outside gene matches: 15. The CDR3 DNA reads TGCAGTGCTAGAGACGTACGAGCGGATCAGGGGGAGCAGTACTTC. Protein product: CSARDVRADQGEQYF.

The rearrangement uses TRBV5-5 and TRBJ2-7, with 9 bases fitting TRBD2. CDR3 size: 18 residues. Germline CDR1 reads SGHKS; CDR2 reads YYEKEE (reference sequence). The V and J ends lost 4 bases and 0 bases, in that order; junction bases with no gene match: 14. The chain's CDR3 is CASSTSGVSSGTSYEQYF. CDR3 nucleotides: TGTGCCAGCAGCACCAGCGGGGTTTCTAGCGGGACCTCCTACGAGCAGTACTTC. The whole variable domain, filled in from reference TRBV5-5 and TRBJ2-7, reads DAGVTQSPTHLIKTRGQQVTLRCSPISGHKSVSWYQQVLGQGPQFIFQYYEKEERGRGNFPDRFSARQFPNYSSELNVNALLLGDSALYLCASSTSGVSSGTSYEQYFGPGTRLTVT.

The chain couples TRBV10-3 to TRBJ2-2; 11 positions agree with TRBD1. This CDR3 contains 16 residues. Germline assignment: CDR1 ENHRY and CDR2 SYGVKD. V gave up 4 bases and J gave up 4 bases; unmatched junction bases: 5. CDR3 amino acids: CAISGGQGAVTGELFF. CDR3 nucleotide sequence: TGTGCCATCAGTGGCGGACAGGGGGCGGTCACCGGGGAGCTGTTTTTT.

This clonotype was found many times. The J gene is TRBJ2-7, the V gene TRBV6-6; weak D call: TRBD1 (6 bases). V shed 6 bases and J shed 5 bases, with 17 bases lying between them. The CDR3 runs to 14 residues. Looked up from germline, CDR1 is MNHNY and CDR2 is SVGAGI (reference sequence). Here the CDR3 DNA reads TGTGCCAGCAGCACGACAGGTAGAATGGACGAGCAGTACTTC. This translates into CASSTTGRMDEQYF.

The chain employs TRBV28 and TRBJ2-1, with a tentative D call TRBD2 (6 bases). Between the trimmed V and J ends, which lost 6 bases and 13 bases, there was a span of 19 bases. The CDR3 has 13 residues. Germline CDR1 and CDR2: MDHEN and SYDVKM. The CDR3 here is CASSPGEKEGQFF. CDR3 bases: TGTGCCAGCAGCCCCGGAGAGAAGGAGGGCCAGTTCTTC. The complete variable domain, with remaining parts taken from reference TRBV28 and TRBJ2-1, reads DVKVTQSSRYLVKRTGEKVFLECVQDMDHENMFWYRQDPGLGLRLIYFSYDVKMKEKGDIPEGYSVSREKKERFSLILESASTNQTSMYLCASSPGEKEGQFFGPGTRLTVL.

This chain uses TRBV20-1 with TRBJ2-5; unclear D gene. This CDR3 has 23 residues. The germline V and J ends were trimmed by 1 base and 10 bases, with 46 bases remaining between them. Germline CDR1 reads DFQATT; CDR2 reads SNEGSKA (reference sequence). CDR3 bases: TGCAGTGCTAGAGTCTCGGATTTGGGAACCTACACGGCCTCTTCCCTTCAGCTGACAATCCAGTACTTC. It encodes CSARVSDLGTYTASSLQLTIQYF.

The sample holds a few counts of this clonotype. The chain combines TRBV4-2 with TRBJ2-1; D is unclear. Germline CDR1 and CDR2: LGHNA and YNFKEQ. V lost 0 bases to trimming and J lost 2 bases, with 8 bases between them. The CDR3 sequence is 15 residues long. The CDR3 DNA reads TGTGCCAGCAGCCAAGACAGGTCTACCTACAATGAGCAGTTCTTC. As protein: CASSQDRSTYNEQFF.

The rearrangement links TRBV6-2 or TRBV6-3 to TRBJ2-5; 8 positions match TRBD1. The DNA end lines up better with TRBJ2-7; the J call may be wrong. CDR3 length: 16 amino acids. Germline-derived CDR1 and CDR2 are MNHEY and SVGEGT. The CDR3 protein is CASSYSRQGFSYEQYF. The CDR3, as DNA: TGTGCCAGCAGTTACTCGAGACAGGGGTTCTCCTACGAGCAGTACTTC.